What follows is one T cell receptor (beta chain) and its context. Its antigen is undetermined. Losses at the gene ends were 2 bases for V and 3 bases for J; bases not matched to a gene: 12. Germline-derived CDR1 and CDR2 are ENHRY and SYGVKD. The CDR3 extends over 19 amino acids. What was amplified from RNA transcripts were TCR beta CDR3 regions. The HTBI set primed first-round TCR CDR3 RT-PCR. Each CDR3 protein is one row after TCRdb ran MiXCR on the multiplex PCR reads. The table has about 600,000 distinct CDR3 sequences, more than 13% seen once. Inclusion characteristics of ophthalmopathy patients comprised a Clinical Activity Score of at least 3, a NOSPECS grade of at least 4, and duration under 3 months. The data were obtained in a study of T cells in Graves' hyperthyroidism and ophthalmopathy. Notes on the study in general: From stable hyperthyroidism, ophthalmopathy was separated by a 13 V-J model. In validation, the model predicted ophthalmopathy. These predictions came a median roughly 6 months before onset. Most thyroid clonotypes expanded above 0.001 appeared in blood too.

The V and J genes are TRBV10-3 and TRBJ2-2; 10 bases agree with TRBD2. The TCR comes from a woman aged 18-35 years with Graves' ophthalmopathy. The sequenced sample consisted of blood. The CDR3 spells CAISERWLAGVGDTGELFF. CDR3 coding DNA: TGTGCCATCAGTGAGAGGTGGCTAGCGGGAGTCGGGGACACCGGGGAGCTGTTTTTT.